This T cell receptor (beta chain) was recovered during a study of OX40 agonist ivuxolimab in advanced cancers. Germline V gene data show CDR1 as SGHVS and CDR2 as FNYEAQ. The V end was cut by 1 base, the J end by 0 bases, with 13 bases between. The length of the CDR3 is 17 residues. The data were produced by immunoSEQ multiplex PCR, yet TCRdb's version contains in-frame clones alone and is incomplete. Of 44,000 or so clones in the sample, more than 70% were seen once. This clone has just a few counts. The chain is built from TRBV7-6 and TRBJ1-3; unclear D gene. The sequence derives from an adult with an advanced solid tumor such as melanoma, head and neck, liver or kidney cancer. Sample: CD4+ or CD8+ T cells sorted from blood, taken in a trial of the OX40 agonist ivuxolimab. In nucleotides, the CDR3 is TGTGCCAGCAGCTTAGGCCATGGGCGCCTCTCTGGAAACACCATATATTTT. This codes for CASSLGHGRLSGNTIYF.